This T cell receptor beta chain was obtained from a study of cytomegalovirus exposure and HLA in healthy donors. Study as a whole: Most donors, 80% to 90% of approximately 400 genotyped, fell in the Caucasian-associated ancestry cluster.

The PCR contained 60 Vbeta and 13 Jbeta primers. Only in-frame clones appear in the TCRdb table, and some are missing; sequencing was by immunoSEQ multiplex PCR. The table lists under 100,000 clones, over 9% of them singletons. Each donor's status was that of a healthy bone marrow donor. Comments on this clone: The antigen remains unidentified.

Study-wide points: In a later analysis, common viral pathogens appeared linked to several of the most significant clusters. Researchers counted around 170 TCR beta chains as cytomegalovirus-associated.

In germline, CDR1 is LNHDA, CDR2 SQIVND (reference sequence). The V and J ends lost 3 bases and 6 bases respectively, with 11 bases between them. CDR3 length equals 14 residues. The receptor comes from a man aged 55 to 70 in good health and CMV-seropositive. Sequencing was carried out using PBMCs. The rearrangement uses TRBV19 and TRBJ1-4; D is perhaps TRBD1 (6 bases). The CDR3 region has the DNA TGTGCCAGTAGTATTTCCGGGACATATGAAAAACTGTTTTTT. It translates to CASSISGTYEKLFF. The full variable domain, with the rest looked up from reference TRBV19 and TRBJ1-4, is DGGITQSPKYLFRKEGQNVTLSCEQNLNHDAMYWYRQDPGQGLRLIYYSQIVNDFQKGDIAEGYSVSREKKESFPLTVTSAQKNPTAFYLCASSISGTYEKLFFGSGTQLSVL.